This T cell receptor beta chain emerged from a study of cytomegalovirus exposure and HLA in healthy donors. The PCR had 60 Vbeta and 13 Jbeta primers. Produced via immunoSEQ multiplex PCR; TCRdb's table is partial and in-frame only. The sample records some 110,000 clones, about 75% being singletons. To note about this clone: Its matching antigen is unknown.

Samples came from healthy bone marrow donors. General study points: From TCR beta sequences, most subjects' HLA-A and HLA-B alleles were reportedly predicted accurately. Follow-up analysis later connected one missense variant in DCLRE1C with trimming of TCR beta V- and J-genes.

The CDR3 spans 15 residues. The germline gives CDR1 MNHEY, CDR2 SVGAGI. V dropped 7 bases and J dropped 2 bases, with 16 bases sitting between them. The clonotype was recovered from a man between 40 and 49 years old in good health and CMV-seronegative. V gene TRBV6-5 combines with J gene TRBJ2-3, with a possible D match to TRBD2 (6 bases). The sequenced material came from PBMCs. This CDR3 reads CASTLGAGLTDTQYF. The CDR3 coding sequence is TGTGCCAGCACCCTCGGGGCGGGGCTCACAGATACGCAGTATTTT.